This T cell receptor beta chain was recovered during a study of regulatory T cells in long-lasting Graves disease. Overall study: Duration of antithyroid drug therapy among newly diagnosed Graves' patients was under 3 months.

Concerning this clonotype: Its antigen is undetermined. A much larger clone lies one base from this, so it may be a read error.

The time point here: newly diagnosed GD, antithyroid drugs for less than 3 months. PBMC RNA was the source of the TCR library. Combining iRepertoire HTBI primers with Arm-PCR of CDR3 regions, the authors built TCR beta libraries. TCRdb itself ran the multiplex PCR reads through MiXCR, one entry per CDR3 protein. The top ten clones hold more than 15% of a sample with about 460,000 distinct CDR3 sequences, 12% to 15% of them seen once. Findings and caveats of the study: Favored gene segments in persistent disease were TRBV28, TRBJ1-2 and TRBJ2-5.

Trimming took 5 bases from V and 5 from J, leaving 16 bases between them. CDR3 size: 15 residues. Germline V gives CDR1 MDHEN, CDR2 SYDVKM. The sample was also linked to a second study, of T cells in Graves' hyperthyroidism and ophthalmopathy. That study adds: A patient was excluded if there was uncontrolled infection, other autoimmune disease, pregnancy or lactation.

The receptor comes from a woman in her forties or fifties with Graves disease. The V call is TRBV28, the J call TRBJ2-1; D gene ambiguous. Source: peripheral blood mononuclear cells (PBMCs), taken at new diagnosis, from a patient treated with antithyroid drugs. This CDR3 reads CASSRPWGIDNEQFF. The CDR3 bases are TGTGCCAGCAGTAGGCCGTGGGGTATCGACAATGAGCAGTTCTTC.